The next 12 T cell receptor beta chains were all read from a single sample in a study of blood T cell repertoires in COVID-19. TCRdb's copy holds only in-frame clones and misses some; the assay was immunoSEQ multiplex PCR. This sample has about 26,000 clones, with about 80% found just once. Sequenced material: peripheral blood. All receptors come from an elderly man with active or convalescent COVID-19.

The gene calls are TRBV7-2 and TRBJ1-4; 7 bases are shared with TRBD1. Germline assignment: CDR1 SGHTA and CDR2 FQGNSA. Trimming removed 5 bases from V and 0 bases from J; junction bases left unmatched: 12. The CDR3 sequence is 18 residues long. The CDR3 sequence: CASSLHRTGTTTNEKLFF. For the CDR3, the DNA is TGTGCCAGCAGCCTCCACCGGACAGGAACAACAACTAATGAAAAACTGTTTTTT.

This chain connects TRBV19 to TRBJ2-1; 8 bases map to TRBD2. The V segment lost 3 bases and the J segment 6 bases; nucleotides outside the gene matches: 4. The CDR3 runs to 14 residues. Germline CDR1 LNHDA, CDR2 SQIVND (reference sequence). This chain's CDR3 is CASSIRGGRNEQFF. CDR3 nucleotides: TGTGCCAGTAGTATTCGGGGGGGCCGCAATGAGCAGTTCTTC.

J is TRBJ1-1 and V is TRBV19; 11 bases map to TRBD1. J gave up 1 base and V 4 bases, and 8 bases lay outside the gene matches. CDR3 length equals 17 residues. Germline-derived CDR1 and CDR2 are LNHDA and SQIVND (reference sequence). CDR3 nucleotide sequence: TGTGCCAGTAGTAAAGGGGGGACAGGGGGTTGGAACACTGAAGCTTTCTTT. This sequence encodes CASSKGGTGGWNTEAFF.

The V call is TRBV2, the J call TRBJ1-5; D is unresolved. V gave up 1 base and J gave up 5 bases, with 15 bases separating them. The CDR3 totals 16 residues. Looked up from germline, CDR1 is SNHLY and CDR2 is FYNNEI. For the CDR3, the DNA is TGTGCCAGCAGTGAAGGTACCGGGAGGGAAGATCAGCCCCAGCATTTT. Protein product: CASSEGTGREDQPQHF.

The chain links TRBV5-1 to TRBJ1-3; the D is unclear. CDR1 is SGHRS, CDR2 YFSETQ, per germline. The CDR3 covers 15 residues. The V end was cut by 3 bases, the J end by 2 bases, with 12 bases between. The CDR3 DNA follows: TGCGCCAGCAGCTATTCCTTCTCCCCTGGAAACACCATATATTTT. Protein: CASSYSFSPGNTIYF.

The chain couples TRBV11-3 to TRBJ2-1, with 10 bases fitting TRBD2. From germline, CDR1 is SGHNT and CDR2 YENEEA. Trimming removed 5 bases from V and 5 bases from J; junction bases left unmatched: 6. The CDR3 is 15 amino acids. The CDR3 sequence is CASSRFGLADNEQFF. As DNA, the CDR3 is TGTGCCAGCAGCCGCTTCGGACTAGCGGACAATGAGCAGTTCTTC.

The V gene is TRBV4-2, the J gene TRBJ1-2; 11 nucleotides agree with TRBD1. Unmatched junction bases numbered 4, after V lost 0 bases and J lost 4 bases. The CDR3 runs to 16 residues. Germline values: CDR1 LGHNA, CDR2 YNFKEQ. The CDR3 DNA follows: TGTGCCAGCAGCCAAGACCGGACAGGGGGCTTCTATGGCTACACCTTC. Protein sequence: CASSQDRTGGFYGYTF.

The J gene is TRBJ1-1, the V gene TRBV9; 7 bases match TRBD1. Germline V gene sequence: CDR1 SGDLS, CDR2 YYNGEE. This CDR3 is 17 amino acids long. V gave up 5 bases and J gave up 0 bases; unmatched junction bases: 13. CDR3 protein: CASSRLEGGSLNTEAFF. Here the CDR3 DNA reads TGTGCCAGCAGTAGACTGGAAGGGGGCAGCCTGAACACTGAAGCTTTCTTT.

This clone was seen only once. The genes are TRBV9 and TRBJ2-3, with D hard to call. Germline V CDR1 and CDR2: SGDLS, YYNGEE. The CDR3 runs 12 residues. The ends were cut back, 0 bases at V and 9 bases at J, with 8 bases in the middle. CDR3 nucleotides: TGTGCCAGCAGCGTAGTGGCAGGCACGCAGTATTTT. Translating gives CASSVVAGTQYF.

The J gene is TRBJ2-1, the V gene TRBV28; D not certain. The CDR3 sequence is 12 residues long. V was trimmed by 6 bases and J by 9 bases, leaving 12 bases between them. CDR1 and CDR2 from the germline V gene are MDHEN and SYDVKM. The CDR3 DNA sequence: TGTGCCAGCAGCCCTAACGTCGGTGAGCAGTTCTTC. This codes for CASSPNVGEQFF.

This sequence joins TRBV15 and TRBJ2-1; 8 nucleotides line up with TRBD2. The V gene's germline CDR1 is LNHNV and CDR2 YYDKDF (reference sequence). This CDR3 is built from 17 residues. V trimming: 0 bases; J trimming: 6 bases; junction bases outside the gene matches: 10. The CDR3 is CATSREPGGGRLNEQFF. The DNA for the CDR3 is TGTGCCACCAGCAGAGAACCGGGGGGCGGGAGGCTCAATGAGCAGTTCTTC.

The chain recombines TRBV27 with TRBJ2-1, with 14 bases lining up with TRBD2. Losses at the gene ends were 6 bases for V and 10 bases for J; bases not matched to a gene: 5. CDR3 length equals 14 residues. Per germline, CDR1 MNHEY and CDR2 SMNVEV (reference sequence). CDR3 region: CASSSTSGGVEQFF. The DNA for the CDR3 is TGTGCCAGCAGCTCGACTAGCGGGGGGGTAGAGCAGTTCTTC.